Given below is one T cell receptor beta chain in context. Trimming took off 2 bases at V and 4 bases at J, with 23 bases between the two ends. From germline, CDR1 is SNHLY and CDR2 FYNNEI. This CDR3 is 18 amino acids long. Naive CD8 cells, CD45RO-negative and positively selected for CCR7, excluded terminally differentiated effector memory CD45RA+ cells. The data belong to a study of shared clonotypes between healthy human individuals. The table came from immunoSEQ multiplex PCR; TCRdb's copy has only in-frame clones and leaves some out. The sample lists approximately 2,000,000 clones, 80% to 95% occurring once.

Specimen: naive CD8+ T cells from PBMCs. The sequence derives from a man between 18 and 29 years old in good health. Some clones in this sample may be carry-over from other donors' samples. The chain links TRBV2 to TRBJ1-2, with D maybe TRBD1 (6 bases). The CDR3 region is CASSEWGQGALLGYGYTF. CDR3 nucleotides: TGTGCCAGCAGTGAATGGGGGCAGGGAGCACTTTTGGGCTATGGCTACACCTTC.